Sequencing of this TCR beta chain was carried out in a study of T cells in narcolepsy. Study-wide results and limits: Autoreactive clonotypes reportedly recurred in blood of same and different patients, not controls.

CDR1 MDHEN and CDR2 SYDVKM come from the germline V gene. The CDR3 is 14 residues long. V lost 1 base, J lost 7 bases, and 11 bases lay in between. As concerns this clone: Its antigen is currently unknown.

Repertoires were generated with immunoSEQ multiplex PCR, while TCRdb's copy carries only in-frame clones and drops some. The repertoire holds roughly 30,000 clones, with about 80% as singletons. The TCR originated in a human donor in good health. The sequencing sample was made of memory (CD45RA-) CD4+ T cells from blood. The V and J genes are TRBV28 and TRBJ1-5; tentative D call: TRBD1 (6 bases). The CDR3 here is CASSLSGVGQPQHF. DNA for the CDR3: TGTGCCAGCAGTTTATCAGGGGTAGGCCAGCCCCAGCATTTT.